Listed below are T cell receptor beta chains from one sample, sequenced in a study of response to subunit inactivated influenza vaccine. Each CDR3 protein gets one entry after TCRdb re-called the RT-PCR reads with MiXCR. Seen here are roughly 290,000 distinct CDR3 sequences, less than 25% observed once, and the top ten hold roughly 10%. The sample here was PBMCs from blood, taken less than 22 months after vaccination. Receptors were obtained from a man in his fifties or sixties who received an inactivated influenza vaccine. Both conserved end residues are part of each CDR3. Each record gives: J gene, V gene, CDR3 protein.

TRBJ1-2	TRBV20-1	CSAGGSANYGYTF
TRBJ1-2	TRBV20-1	CSALGWGRGYTF
TRBJ1-2	TRBV20-1	CSARSSGSYYGYTF
TRBJ2-3	TRBV5-1	CASSQGLAYDTQYF
TRBJ2-7	TRBV10-3	CAISDVRGSYYEQYF
TRBJ1-1	TRBV5-4	CASSFRGQMNTEAFF
TRBJ2-2	TRBV18	CASSPSWGATGELFF
TRBJ2-3	TRBV12-3/TRBV12-4	CASSHGLAGGSDTQYF
TRBJ2-5	TRBV20-1	CSARDRGQGTQYF
TRBJ2-7	TRBV7-2	CASSPSTRGEQYF
TRBJ2-3	TRBV5-4	CASSSNLLAGSTDTQYF
TRBJ1-5	TRBV18	CASSPSGPGHLDQPQHF
TRBJ1-1	TRBV12-3/TRBV12-4	CASSQGGGGNTEAFF
TRBJ2-5	TRBV27	CASSSRSQGVKYQETQYF
TRBJ1-5	TRBV7-2	CASSLDTGSSNQPQHF
TRBJ1-2	TRBV12-3/TRBV12-4	CASKLTQGFHYGYTF
TRBJ1-5	TRBV2	CASSEVGGGQPQHF
TRBJ1-1	TRBV18	CASSPGHGGNTEAFF
TRBJ1-1	TRBV28	CASSSQGQGLRTEAFF
TRBJ1-1	TRBV6-2/TRBV6-3	CASNLGVRTEAFF
TRBJ1-1	TRBV5-5	CASSTGQVEAFF
TRBJ2-7	TRBV20-1	CSANPGQGAYEQYF
TRBJ1-5	TRBV12-3/TRBV12-4	CASRHGAGHSNQPQHF
TRBJ2-5	TRBV6-6	CASSYDLRETQYF
TRBJ2-2	TRBV28	CASTYGGPSTGELFF
TRBJ2-3	TRBV29-1	CSVEQGHTDTQYF
TRBJ1-5	TRBV6-5	CASSFGNSNQPQHF
TRBJ2-1	TRBV10-2	CASRDIRGANNEQFF
TRBJ1-2	TRBV4-3	CASSQDQRIYGYTF
TRBJ2-1	TRBV4-3	CASSQDSKLAGGEQFF
TRBJ1-1	TRBV7-6	CASSHGTGVFTEAFF